This T cell receptor beta chain was found in a study of tumor-infiltrating lymphocytes in oesophageal squamous cell carcinoma. TCRdb passed the PCR reads through MiXCR, listing each CDR3 protein once. Of 10,000 or so distinct CDR3 sequences in the sample, around 54% were seen once. Germline V gene lookup returns CDR1 KGHDR and CDR2 SFDVKD. V was trimmed by 7 bases and J by 1 base, leaving 14 bases between them. The CDR3 has 15 amino acids. This TCR came from a female donor with esophageal squamous cell carcinoma. The material sequenced was esophageal tumor tissue. This chain joins TRBV24-1 and TRBJ2-3; D tentatively reads TRBD1 or TRBD2 (6 bases each). The DNA of the CDR3 is TGTGCCACCAGACAGGGAGGTGTGGGCACAGATACGCAGTATTTT. It codes for CATRQGGVGTDTQYF.